The clone carrying this T cell receptor (beta chain) was counted a single time. TCRdb keeps only in-frame clones here, not all; method: immunoSEQ multiplex PCR. In the table there are roughly 890,000 clones, 80% to 95% of which are singletons. Cells designated naive CD8 were CD45RO-negative and were positively selected for CCR7, with terminally differentiated effector memory CD45RA+ cells excluded. The data were taken from a study of shared clonotypes between healthy human individuals. CDR3 length equals 14 residues. V trimming: 3 bases; J trimming: 6 bases; junction bases outside the gene matches: 3. Germline-derived CDR1 and CDR2 are SGHKS and YYEKEE (reference sequence).

The rearrangement joins TRBV5-5 to TRBJ1-4; 9 positions agree with TRBD1. The source of this sequence is a young man in good health. The specimen sequenced was naive CD8+ T cells sorted from blood. The CDR3 here is CASSWGQGYEKLFF. The CDR3 DNA follows: TGTGCCAGCAGCTGGGGACAGGGTTATGAAAAACTGTTTTTT.